This T cell receptor beta chain originates from a study of T cell repertoires in cytomegalovirus infection. TCRdb reanalysed the reads using MiXCR and keeps one entry per CDR3 protein. The profile shows fewer than 950,000 distinct CDR3 sequences, approximately 32% of them singletons. The sample holds a few counts of this clonotype. The antigen remains undetermined. The germline V gene encodes CDR1 MNHNY and CDR2 SVGAGI (reference sequence). V gave up 4 bases and J gave up 8 bases; unmatched junction bases: 12. This CDR3 is 15 amino acids long. The chain joins TRBV6-6 to TRBJ1-2; 8 nucleotides match TRBD1. The sequence was obtained from a human donor in good health (CMV status not recorded). Some clones in this sample may be carry-over from other donors' samples. The specimen was cultured CD8+ T cells from PBMCs, collected from culture after CMV antigen stimulation. The chain's CDR3 is CASSFRTGKTGGYTF. In nucleotides, the CDR3 is TGTGCCAGCAGTTTCAGGACAGGGAAGACCGGGGGCTACACCTTC.